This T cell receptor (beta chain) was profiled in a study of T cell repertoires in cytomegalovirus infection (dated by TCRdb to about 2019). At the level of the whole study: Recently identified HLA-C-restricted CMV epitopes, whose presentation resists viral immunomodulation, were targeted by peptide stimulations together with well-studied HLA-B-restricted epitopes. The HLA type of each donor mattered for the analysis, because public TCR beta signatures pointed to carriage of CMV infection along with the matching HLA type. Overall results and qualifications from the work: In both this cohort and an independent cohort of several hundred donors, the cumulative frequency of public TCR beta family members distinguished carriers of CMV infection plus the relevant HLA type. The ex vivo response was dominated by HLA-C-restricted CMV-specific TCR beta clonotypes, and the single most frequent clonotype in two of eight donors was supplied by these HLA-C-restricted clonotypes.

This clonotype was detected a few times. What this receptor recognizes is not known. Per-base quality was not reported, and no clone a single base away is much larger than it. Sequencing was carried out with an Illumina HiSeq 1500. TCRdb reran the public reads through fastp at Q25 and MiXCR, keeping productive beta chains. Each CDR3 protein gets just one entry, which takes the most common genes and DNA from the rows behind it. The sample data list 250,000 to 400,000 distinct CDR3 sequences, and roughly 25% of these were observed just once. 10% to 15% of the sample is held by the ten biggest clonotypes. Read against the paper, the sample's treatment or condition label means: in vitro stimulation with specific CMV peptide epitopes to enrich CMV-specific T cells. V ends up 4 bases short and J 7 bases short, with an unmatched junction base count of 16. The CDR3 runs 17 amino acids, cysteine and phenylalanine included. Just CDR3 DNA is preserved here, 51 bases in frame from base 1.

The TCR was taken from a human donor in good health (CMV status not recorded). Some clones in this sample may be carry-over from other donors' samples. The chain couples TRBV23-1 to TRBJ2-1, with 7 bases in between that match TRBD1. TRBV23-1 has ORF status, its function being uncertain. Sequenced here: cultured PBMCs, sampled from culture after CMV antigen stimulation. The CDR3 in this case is CASSPWTGSPNRNEQFF. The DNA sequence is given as TGCGCCAGCAGTCCATGGACAGGTTCCCCCAATCGAAATGAGCAGTTCTTC.